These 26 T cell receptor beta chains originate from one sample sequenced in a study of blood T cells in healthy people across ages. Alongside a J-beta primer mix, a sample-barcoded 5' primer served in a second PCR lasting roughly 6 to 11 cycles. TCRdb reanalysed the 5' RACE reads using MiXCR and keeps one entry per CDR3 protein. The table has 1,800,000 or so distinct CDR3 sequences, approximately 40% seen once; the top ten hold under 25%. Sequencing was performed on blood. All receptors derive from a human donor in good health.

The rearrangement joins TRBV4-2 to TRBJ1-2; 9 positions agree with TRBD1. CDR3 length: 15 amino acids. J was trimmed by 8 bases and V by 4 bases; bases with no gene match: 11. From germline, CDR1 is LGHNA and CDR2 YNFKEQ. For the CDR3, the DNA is TGTGCCAGCAGCCCCCGGACAGGGGAGGCTGAGGGCTACACCTTC. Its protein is CASSPRTGEAEGYTF.

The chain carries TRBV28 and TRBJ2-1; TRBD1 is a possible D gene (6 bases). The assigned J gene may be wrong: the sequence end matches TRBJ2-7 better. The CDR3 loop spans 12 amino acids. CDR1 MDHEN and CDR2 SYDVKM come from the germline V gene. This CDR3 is CASNRGWDEQYF. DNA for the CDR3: TGTGCCAGCAATAGGGGGTGGGACGAGCAGTACTTC.

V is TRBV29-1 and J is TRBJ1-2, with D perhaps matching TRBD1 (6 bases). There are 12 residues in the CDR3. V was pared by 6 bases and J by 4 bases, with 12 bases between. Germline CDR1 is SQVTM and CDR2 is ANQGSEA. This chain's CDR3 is CSVARGGYGYTF. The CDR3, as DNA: TGCAGCGTAGCGAGGGGGGGCTATGGCTACACCTTC.

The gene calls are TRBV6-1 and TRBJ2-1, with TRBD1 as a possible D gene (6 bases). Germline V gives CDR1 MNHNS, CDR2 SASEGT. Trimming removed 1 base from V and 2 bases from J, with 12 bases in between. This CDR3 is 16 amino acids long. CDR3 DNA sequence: TGTGCCAGCAGTGAAGAGGACAGCCAAACCTACAATGAGCAGTTCTTC. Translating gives CASSEEDSQTYNEQFF.

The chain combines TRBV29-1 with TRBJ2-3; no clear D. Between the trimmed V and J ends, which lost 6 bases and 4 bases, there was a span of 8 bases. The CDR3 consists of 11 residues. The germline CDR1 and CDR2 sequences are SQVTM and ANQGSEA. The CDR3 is CSVRSSDTQYF. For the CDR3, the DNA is TGCAGCGTACGATCCTCAGATACGCAGTATTTT.

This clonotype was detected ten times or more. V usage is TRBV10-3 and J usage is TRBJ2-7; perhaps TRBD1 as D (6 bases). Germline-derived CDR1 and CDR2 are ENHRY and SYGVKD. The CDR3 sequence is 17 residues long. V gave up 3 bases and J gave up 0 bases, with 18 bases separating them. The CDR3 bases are TGTGCCATCAGTGACTCGCCGGACAGCCTTCTCTCCTACGAGCAGTACTTC. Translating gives CAISDSPDSLLSYEQYF.

CDR3 in DNA: TGTGCCAGCAGCCAAGTATCGGGGAGTCAGCCCCAGCATTTT. It translates to CASSQVSGSQPQHF. This sequence joins TRBV3-1 and TRBJ1-5; D uncertain. This CDR3 has 14 residues. V gave up 1 base and J gave up 6 bases, with 10 bases separating them. The germline CDR1 and CDR2 sequences are LGHDT and YNNKEL (reference sequence).

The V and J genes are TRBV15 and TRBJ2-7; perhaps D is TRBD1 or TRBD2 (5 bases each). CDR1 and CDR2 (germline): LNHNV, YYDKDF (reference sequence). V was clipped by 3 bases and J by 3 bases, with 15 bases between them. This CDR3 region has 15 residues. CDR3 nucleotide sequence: TGTGCCACCAGCAGGGGCAGGGCCGGAGGCTACGAGCAGTACTTC. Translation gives CATSRGRAGGYEQYF.

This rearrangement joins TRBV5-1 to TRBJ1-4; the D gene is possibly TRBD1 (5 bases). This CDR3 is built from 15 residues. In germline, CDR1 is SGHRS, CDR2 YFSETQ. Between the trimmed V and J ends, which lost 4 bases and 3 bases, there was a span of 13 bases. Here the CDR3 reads CASSLRARANEKLFF. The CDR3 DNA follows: TGCGCCAGCAGCCTACGGGCCAGGGCTAATGAAAAACTGTTTTTT.

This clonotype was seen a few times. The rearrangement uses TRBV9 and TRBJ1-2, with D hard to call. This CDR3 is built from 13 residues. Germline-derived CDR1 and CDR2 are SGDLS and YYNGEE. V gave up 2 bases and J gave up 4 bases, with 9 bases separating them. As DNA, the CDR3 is TGTGCCAGCAGCGTTGGGGAAAGCTATGGCTACACCTTC. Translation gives CASSVGESYGYTF.

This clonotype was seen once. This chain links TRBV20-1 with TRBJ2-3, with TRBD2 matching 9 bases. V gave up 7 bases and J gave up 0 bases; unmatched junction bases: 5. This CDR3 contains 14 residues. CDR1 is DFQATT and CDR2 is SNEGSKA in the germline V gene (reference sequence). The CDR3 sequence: CSVKRGDSTDTQYF. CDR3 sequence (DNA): TGCAGTGTAAAGCGGGGGGATAGCACAGATACGCAGTATTTT.

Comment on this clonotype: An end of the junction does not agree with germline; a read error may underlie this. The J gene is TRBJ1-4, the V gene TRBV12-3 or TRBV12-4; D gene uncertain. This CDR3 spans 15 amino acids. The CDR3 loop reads CASSLGLATNERLFF. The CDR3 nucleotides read TGTGCCAGCAGTTTAGGTCTTGCAACTAATGAAAGACTGTTTTTT.

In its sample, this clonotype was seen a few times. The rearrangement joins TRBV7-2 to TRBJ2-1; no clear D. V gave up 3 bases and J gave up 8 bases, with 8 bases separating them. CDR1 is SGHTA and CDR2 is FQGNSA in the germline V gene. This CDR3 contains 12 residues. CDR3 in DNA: TGTGCCAGCAGCTTCCATACCCATGAGCAGTTCTTC. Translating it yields CASSFHTHEQFF.

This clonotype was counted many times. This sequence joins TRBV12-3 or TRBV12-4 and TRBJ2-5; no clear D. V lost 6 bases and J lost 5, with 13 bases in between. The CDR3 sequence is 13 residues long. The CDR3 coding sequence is TGTGCCAGCAGCCCCCCCGGAGACGAGACCCAGTACTTC. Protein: CASSPPGDETQYF.

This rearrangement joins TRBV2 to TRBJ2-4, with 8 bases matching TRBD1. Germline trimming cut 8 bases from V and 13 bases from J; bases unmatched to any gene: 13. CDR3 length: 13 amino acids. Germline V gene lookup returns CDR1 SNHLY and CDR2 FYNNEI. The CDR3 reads CASGQGAYNEQYF. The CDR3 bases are TGTGCCAGCGGTCAGGGGGCTTACAATGAGCAGTACTTC.

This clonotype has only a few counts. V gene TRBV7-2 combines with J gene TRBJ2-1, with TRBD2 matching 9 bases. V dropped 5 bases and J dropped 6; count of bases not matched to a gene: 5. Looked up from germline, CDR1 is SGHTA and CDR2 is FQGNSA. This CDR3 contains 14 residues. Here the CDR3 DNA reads TGTGCCAGCAGCCCGGGGCGGGGGGGCAATGAGCAGTTCTTC. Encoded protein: CASSPGRGGNEQFF. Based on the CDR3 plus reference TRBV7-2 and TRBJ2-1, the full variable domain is GAGVSQSPSNKVTEKGKDVELRCDPISGHTALYWYRQSLGQGLEFLIYFQGNSAPDKSGLPSDRFSAERTGGSVSTLTIQRTQQEDSAVYLCASSPGRGGNEQFFGPGTRLTVL.

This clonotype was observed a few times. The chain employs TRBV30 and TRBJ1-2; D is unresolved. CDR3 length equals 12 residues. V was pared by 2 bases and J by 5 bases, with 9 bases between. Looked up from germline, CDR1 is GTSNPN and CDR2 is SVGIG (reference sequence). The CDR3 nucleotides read TGTGCCTGGAGTTTAGGGTATTATGGCTACACCTTC. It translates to CAWSLGYYGYTF.

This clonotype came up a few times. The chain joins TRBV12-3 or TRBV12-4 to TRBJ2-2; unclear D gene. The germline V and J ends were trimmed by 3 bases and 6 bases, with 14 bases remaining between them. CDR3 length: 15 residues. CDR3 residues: CASSFGVSPSGELFF. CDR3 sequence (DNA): TGTGCCAGCAGTTTTGGGGTTAGCCCATCCGGGGAGCTGTTTTTT.

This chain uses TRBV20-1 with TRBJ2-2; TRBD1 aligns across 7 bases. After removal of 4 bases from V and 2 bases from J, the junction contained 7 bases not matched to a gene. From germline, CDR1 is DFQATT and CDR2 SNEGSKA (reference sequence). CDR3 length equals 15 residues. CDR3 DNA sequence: TGCAGTGCTACCCGGGACAGCTTAAACACCGGGGAGCTGTTTTTT. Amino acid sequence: CSATRDSLNTGELFF.

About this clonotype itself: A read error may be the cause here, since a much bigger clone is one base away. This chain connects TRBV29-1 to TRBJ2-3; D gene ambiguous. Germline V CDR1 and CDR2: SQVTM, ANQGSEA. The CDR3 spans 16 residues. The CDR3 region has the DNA TGCAGCGTCGTTTTGTGGCAGGATGCTCGCACAGATACGCGGTATTTT. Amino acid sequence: CSVVLWQDARTDTRYF.

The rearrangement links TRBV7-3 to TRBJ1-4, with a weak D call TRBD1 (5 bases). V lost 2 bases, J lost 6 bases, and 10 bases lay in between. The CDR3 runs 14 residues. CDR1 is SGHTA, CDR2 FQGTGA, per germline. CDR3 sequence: CASSLEGVDEKLFF. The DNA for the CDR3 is TGTGCCAGCAGCTTAGAAGGGGTCGATGAAAAACTGTTTTTT.

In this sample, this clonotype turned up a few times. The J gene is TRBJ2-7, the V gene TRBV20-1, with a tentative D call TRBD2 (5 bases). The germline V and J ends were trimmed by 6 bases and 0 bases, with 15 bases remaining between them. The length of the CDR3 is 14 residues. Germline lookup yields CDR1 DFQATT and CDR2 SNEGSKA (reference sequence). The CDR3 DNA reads TGCAGTGCCTCGGGGTCCTTAAGCTCCTACGAGCAGTACTTC. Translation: CSASGSLSSYEQYF.

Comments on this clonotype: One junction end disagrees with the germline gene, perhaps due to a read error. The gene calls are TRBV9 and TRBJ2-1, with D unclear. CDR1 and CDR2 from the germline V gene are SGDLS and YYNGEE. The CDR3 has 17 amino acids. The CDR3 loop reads CASSVHVRADSYNEQFF. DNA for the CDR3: TGTGCCAGCAGCGTACACGTCCGGGCTGACTCCTACAATGAGCAGTTCTTT. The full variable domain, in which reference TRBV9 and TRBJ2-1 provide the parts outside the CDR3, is DSGVTQTPKHLITATGQRVTLRCSPRSGDLSVYWYQQSLDQGLQFLIQYYNGEERAKGNILERFSAQQFPDLHSELNLSSLELGDSALYFCASSVHVRADSYNEQFFGPGTRLTVL.

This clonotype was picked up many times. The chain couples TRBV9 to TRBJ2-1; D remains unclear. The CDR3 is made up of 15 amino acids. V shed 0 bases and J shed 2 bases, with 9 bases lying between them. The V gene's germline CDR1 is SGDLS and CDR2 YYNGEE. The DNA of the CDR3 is TGTGCCAGCAGCGTAGGGGCATTTGCCTACAATGAGCAGTTCTTC. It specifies CASSVGAFAYNEQFF.

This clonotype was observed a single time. The CDR3 spells CASSEKPGQGFRGQYF. The DNA for the CDR3 is TGTGCCAGCAGCGAGAAACCGGGACAGGGGTTCAGGGGGCAGTACTTC. V gene TRBV7-9 combines with J gene TRBJ2-7, with 10 nucleotides matching TRBD1. Germline V gene data show CDR1 as SEHNR and CDR2 as FQNEAQ (reference sequence). This CDR3 region has 16 residues. V lost 5 bases, J lost 9 bases, and 16 bases stayed unmatched.

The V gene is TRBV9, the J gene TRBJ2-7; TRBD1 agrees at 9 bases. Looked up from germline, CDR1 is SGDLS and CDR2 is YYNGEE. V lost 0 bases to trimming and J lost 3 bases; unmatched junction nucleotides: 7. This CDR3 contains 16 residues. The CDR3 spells CASSVVTGQGIYEQYF. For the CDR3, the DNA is TGTGCCAGCAGCGTAGTAACCGGACAGGGGATCTACGAGCAGTACTTC.